The rows below give T cell receptor beta chains drawn from one sample of a study of shared clonotypes between healthy human individuals. TCRdb keeps only in-frame clones here, not all; method: immunoSEQ multiplex PCR. The sample has millions of clones, 95% seen once. Input material: naive CD4+ T cells sorted from blood. Receptors were obtained from a man aged 18 to 30 in good health. Both conserved end residues are part of each CDR3. Fields, in order: V gene, J gene, clone size, D gene, CDR3 length, CDR3 protein, CDR3 DNA. The D gene is left open where the match is weak. Some rows have no size entry. The others give once, few or many, or a class for an expanded clone.

V gene: TRBV29-1; J gene: TRBJ2-5; clone size: -; D gene: -; CDR3 length: 13; CDR3 protein: CSVDLGQGETQYF; CDR3 DNA: TGCAGCGTTGACCTCGGTCAGGGGGAGACCCAGTACTTC
V gene: TRBV30; J gene: TRBJ1-4; clone size: -; D gene: TRBD1; CDR3 length: 16; CDR3 protein: CAWSTGDRATGEKLFF; CDR3 DNA: TGTGCCTGGAGTACAGGGGACAGGGCTACAGGTGAAAAACTGTTTTTT
V gene: TRBV6-5; J gene: TRBJ1-4; clone size: -; D gene: -; CDR3 length: 13; CDR3 protein: CASSTATNEKLFF; CDR3 DNA: TGTGCCAGCTCGACAGCAACTAATGAAAAACTGTTTTTT
V gene: TRBV5-1; J gene: TRBJ2-1; clone size: -; D gene: TRBD2; CDR3 length: 16; CDR3 protein: CASSLDLLAGYNEQFF; CDR3 DNA: TGCGCCAGCAGCTTGGATTTACTAGCGGGTTACAATGAGCAGTTCTTC
V gene: TRBV5-4; J gene: TRBJ2-7; clone size: -; D gene: -; CDR3 length: 13; CDR3 protein: CASSLESWEKQYF; CDR3 DNA: TGTGCCAGCAGCTTGGAATCCTGGGAAAAGCAGTACTTC
V gene: TRBV7-3; J gene: TRBJ2-3; clone size: -; D gene: -; CDR3 length: 15; CDR3 protein: CASSIGGQTTDTQYF; CDR3 DNA: TGTGCCAGCAGCATCGGGGGGCAAACCACAGATACGCAGTATTTT
V gene: TRBV10-3; J gene: TRBJ1-1; clone size: -; D gene: -; CDR3 length: 14; CDR3 protein: CAISTDRMNTEAFF; CDR3 DNA: TGTGCCATCAGTACTGACAGGATGAACACTGAAGCTTTCTTT
V gene: TRBV6-6; J gene: TRBJ2-5; clone size: once; D gene: -; CDR3 length: 12; CDR3 protein: CASSYSRETQYF; CDR3 DNA: TGTGCCAGCAGTTACTCTCGGGAGACCCAGTACTTC
V gene: TRBV7-9; J gene: TRBJ2-2; clone size: -; D gene: -; CDR3 length: 14; CDR3 protein: CASSPSQQPGELFF; CDR3 DNA: TGTGCCAGCAGCCCTTCACAGCAACCCGGGGAGCTGTTTTTT
V gene: TRBV29-1; J gene: TRBJ1-1; clone size: once; D gene: -; CDR3 length: 15; CDR3 protein: CSVEAREWVNTEAFF; CDR3 DNA: TGCAGCGTTGAAGCTAGGGAGTGGGTAAACACTGAAGCTTTCTTT
V gene: TRBV2; J gene: TRBJ1-4; clone size: -; D gene: -; CDR3 length: 14; CDR3 protein: CASTTEATNEKLFF; CDR3 DNA: TGTGCCAGCACCACGGAAGCAACTAATGAAAAACTGTTTTTT
V gene: TRBV6-1; J gene: TRBJ2-1; clone size: once; D gene: -; CDR3 length: 13; CDR3 protein: CASSPRPNNEQFF; CDR3 DNA: TGTGCCAGCAGCCCCCGGCCAAACAATGAGCAGTTCTTC
V gene: TRBV7-2; J gene: TRBJ2-7; clone size: -; D gene: -; CDR3 length: 14; CDR3 protein: CASSPYQGYYEQYF; CDR3 DNA: TGTGCCAGCAGTCCTTATCAGGGCTACTACGAGCAGTACTTC
V gene: TRBV5-1; J gene: TRBJ1-6; clone size: -; D gene: TRBD1; CDR3 length: 15; CDR3 protein: CASSHLSTGGSPLHF; CDR3 DNA: TGCGCCAGCAGCCACCTGAGTACAGGGGGTTCACCCCTCCACTTT
V gene: TRBV6-5; J gene: TRBJ2-5; clone size: -; D gene: TRBD1; CDR3 length: 15; CDR3 protein: CASKRTGSFEETQYF; CDR3 DNA: TGTGCCAGCAAGAGGACAGGGTCTTTTGAAGAGACCCAGTACTTC
V gene: TRBV2; J gene: TRBJ2-1; clone size: once; D gene: TRBD1; CDR3 length: 13; CDR3 protein: CASSQTGDNEQFF; CDR3 DNA: TGTGCCAGCAGCCAGACAGGGGACAATGAGCAGTTCTTC
V gene: TRBV6-6; J gene: TRBJ2-7; clone size: -; D gene: -; CDR3 length: 14; CDR3 protein: CASIPRQGTYEQYF; CDR3 DNA: TGTGCCAGCATCCCCCGCCAGGGTACCTACGAGCAGTACTTC
V gene: TRBV4-3; J gene: TRBJ2-2; clone size: -; D gene: -; CDR3 length: 12; CDR3 protein: CASSLNPGELFF; CDR3 DNA: TGCGCCAGCAGCCTGAACCCCGGGGAGCTGTTTTTT
V gene: TRBV15; J gene: TRBJ2-7; clone size: -; D gene: -; CDR3 length: 14; CDR3 protein: CATSRDYQGVEQYF; CDR3 DNA: TGTGCCACCAGCAGAGATTACCAGGGAGTCGAGCAGTACTTC
V gene: TRBV10-3; J gene: TRBJ1-2; clone size: once; D gene: TRBD1; CDR3 length: 13; CDR3 protein: CAIRDTGDRGYTF; CDR3 DNA: TGTGCCATCAGGGATACAGGGGACCGGGGCTACACCTTC
V gene: TRBV7-2; J gene: TRBJ1-1; clone size: -; D gene: -; CDR3 length: 15; CDR3 protein: CASSLVGGLGAEAFF; CDR3 DNA: TGTGCCAGCAGCCTCGTGGGGGGGTTGGGCGCTGAAGCTTTCTTT
V gene: TRBV12-5; J gene: TRBJ1-1; clone size: -; D gene: -; CDR3 length: 13; CDR3 protein: CASGLQGYTEAFF; CDR3 DNA: TGTGCTAGTGGACTACAGGGCTACACTGAAGCTTTCTTT
V gene: TRBV6-5; J gene: TRBJ2-2; clone size: -; D gene: -; CDR3 length: 14; CDR3 protein: CASRRGLNTGELFF; CDR3 DNA: TGTGCCAGCAGACGGGGACTGAACACCGGGGAGCTGTTTTTT
V gene: TRBV5-4; J gene: TRBJ1-1; clone size: -; D gene: -; CDR3 length: 14; CDR3 protein: CASSLEGRATEAFF; CDR3 DNA: TGTGCCAGCAGCTTGGAAGGGAGGGCCACTGAAGCTTTCTTT
V gene: TRBV6-6; J gene: TRBJ1-1; clone size: -; D gene: -; CDR3 length: 14; CDR3 protein: CASSARMGDTEAFF; CDR3 DNA: TGTGCCAGCAGTGCGCGGATGGGGGACACTGAAGCTTTCTTT
V gene: TRBV4-3; J gene: TRBJ2-2; clone size: -; D gene: -; CDR3 length: 15; CDR3 protein: CASSQELGGTGELFF; CDR3 DNA: TGCGCCAGCAGCCAAGAGTTGGGAGGCACCGGGGAGCTGTTTTTT
V gene: TRBV28; J gene: TRBJ1-5; clone size: -; D gene: TRBD1; CDR3 length: 17; CDR3 protein: CASSLGGTGAPNQPQHF; CDR3 DNA: TGTGCCAGCAGTTTGGGGGGGACAGGGGCGCCTAATCAGCCCCAGCATTTT
V gene: TRBV5-6; J gene: TRBJ2-5; clone size: -; D gene: -; CDR3 length: 15; CDR3 protein: CASSPRTGVQETQYF; CDR3 DNA: TGTGCCAGCAGCCCTCGGACTGGGGTCCAAGAGACCCAGTACTTC
V gene: TRBV10-3; J gene: TRBJ1-5; clone size: -; D gene: -; CDR3 length: 14; CDR3 protein: CAISEVPSNQPQHF; CDR3 DNA: TGTGCCATCAGTGAGGTTCCCAGCAATCAGCCCCAGCATTTT
V gene: TRBV7-9; J gene: TRBJ1-1; clone size: few; D gene: -; CDR3 length: 13; CDR3 protein: CASSLDMSPEAFF; CDR3 DNA: TGTGCCAGCAGCTTAGACATGTCACCTGAAGCTTTCTTT
V gene: TRBV6-5; J gene: TRBJ2-7; clone size: -; D gene: TRBD2; CDR3 length: 13; CDR3 protein: CATARGGSYEQYF; CDR3 DNA: TGTGCCACCGCGCGGGGAGGGTCCTACGAGCAGTACTTC
V gene: TRBV10-2; J gene: TRBJ2-5; clone size: once; D gene: -; CDR3 length: 12; CDR3 protein: CASSSLGETQYF; CDR3 DNA: TGCGCCAGCAGTTCTCTCGGAGAGACCCAGTACTTC
V gene: TRBV10-3; J gene: TRBJ2-7; clone size: -; D gene: -; CDR3 length: 14; CDR3 protein: CAISRGQGQYEQYF; CDR3 DNA: TGTGCCATCAGCCGAGGGCAGGGCCAATACGAGCAGTACTTC
V gene: TRBV5-1; J gene: TRBJ2-7; clone size: -; D gene: -; CDR3 length: 19; CDR3 protein: CASSSPAPNRASSHYEQYF; CDR3 DNA: TGCGCCAGCAGCTCTCCGGCCCCAAACAGGGCCAGTTCCCACTACGAGCAGTACTTC
V gene: TRBV7-9; J gene: TRBJ1-6; clone size: -; D gene: -; CDR3 length: 12; CDR3 protein: CASSLASRPLHF; CDR3 DNA: TGTGCCAGCAGCTTAGCGAGTCGTCCCCTCCACTTT
V gene: TRBV27; J gene: TRBJ1-5; clone size: -; D gene: -; CDR3 length: 12; CDR3 protein: CASSPFGQPQHF; CDR3 DNA: TGTGCCAGCAGTCCGTTCGGTCAGCCCCAGCATTTT
V gene: TRBV2; J gene: TRBJ1-4; clone size: -; D gene: -; CDR3 length: 14; CDR3 protein: CASSREATNEKLFF; CDR3 DNA: TGTGCCAGCAGCCGCGAAGCAACTAATGAAAAACTGTTTTTT
V gene: TRBV7-2; J gene: TRBJ2-7; clone size: -; D gene: -; CDR3 length: 13; CDR3 protein: CASSPRLPYEQYF; CDR3 DNA: TGTGCCAGCAGCCCCAGGTTACCCTACGAGCAGTACTTC
V gene: TRBV11-2; J gene: TRBJ2-7; clone size: -; D gene: -; CDR3 length: 12; CDR3 protein: CASSLAGYEQYF; CDR3 DNA: TGTGCCAGCAGCTTAGCTGGGTACGAGCAGTACTTC
V gene: TRBV7-9; J gene: TRBJ1-2; clone size: -; D gene: -; CDR3 length: 14; CDR3 protein: CASSLDPANYGYTF; CDR3 DNA: TGTGCCAGCAGCTTAGATCCCGCTAACTATGGCTACACCTTC
V gene: TRBV6-4; J gene: TRBJ1-6; clone size: -; D gene: -; CDR3 length: 14; CDR3 protein: CASSDGSYNSPLHF; CDR3 DNA: TGTGCCAGCAGTGACGGTTCGTATAATTCACCCCTCCACTTT
V gene: TRBV5-6; J gene: TRBJ2-5; clone size: -; D gene: TRBD1; CDR3 length: 15; CDR3 protein: CASSTWDRGFETQYF; CDR3 DNA: TGTGCCAGCAGCACGTGGGACAGGGGTTTTGAGACCCAGTACTTC
V gene: TRBV19; J gene: TRBJ2-7; clone size: -; D gene: TRBD1; CDR3 length: 15; CDR3 protein: CASSNRDRNDYEQYF; CDR3 DNA: TGTGCCAGTAGCAACCGGGACAGGAACGATTACGAGCAGTACTTC
V gene: TRBV28; J gene: TRBJ2-7; clone size: -; D gene: -; CDR3 length: 12; CDR3 protein: CASSTGTYEQYF; CDR3 DNA: TGTGCCAGCAGTACAGGGACCTACGAGCAGTACTTC
V gene: TRBV10-2; J gene: TRBJ2-1; clone size: once; D gene: -; CDR3 length: 16; CDR3 protein: CATMIFKNVVYNEQFF; CDR3 DNA: TGCGCCACTATGATATTTAAAAACGTCGTATACAATGAGCAGTTCTTC
V gene: TRBV5-1; J gene: TRBJ2-3; clone size: -; D gene: -; CDR3 length: 15; CDR3 protein: CASSLSGAGTDTQYF; CDR3 DNA: TGCGCCAGCAGCCTTAGCGGTGCGGGCACAGATACGCAGTATTTT
V gene: TRBV14; J gene: TRBJ2-7; clone size: -; D gene: -; CDR3 length: 12; CDR3 protein: CASSQARYEQYF; CDR3 DNA: TGTGCCAGCAGCCAAGCGCGCTACGAGCAGTACTTC
V gene: TRBV5-6; J gene: TRBJ2-5; clone size: -; D gene: TRBD2; CDR3 length: 17; CDR3 protein: CASSLVLAGGFQETQYF; CDR3 DNA: TGTGCCAGCAGCTTGGTCCTAGCGGGAGGTTTCCAAGAGACCCAGTACTTC
V gene: TRBV5-4; J gene: TRBJ1-2; clone size: -; D gene: TRBD1; CDR3 length: 16; CDR3 protein: CASSLPGGLGTNGYTF; CDR3 DNA: TGTGCCAGCAGCTTGCCAGGGGGTTTGGGAACCAATGGCTACACCTTC
V gene: TRBV7-6; J gene: TRBJ2-2; clone size: -; D gene: -; CDR3 length: 15; CDR3 protein: CASSLASAYTGELFF; CDR3 DNA: TGTGCCAGCAGCTTAGCTAGCGCCTACACCGGGGAGCTGTTTTTT
V gene: TRBV6-5; J gene: TRBJ1-5; clone size: -; D gene: -; CDR3 length: 15; CDR3 protein: CASSKRGGLNQPQHF; CDR3 DNA: TGTGCCAGCAGTAAACGGGGGGGGCTCAATCAGCCCCAGCATTTT
V gene: TRBV10-3; J gene: TRBJ2-3; clone size: -; D gene: -; CDR3 length: 11; CDR3 protein: CATLSTDTQYF; CDR3 DNA: TGTGCCACCTTAAGCACAGATACGCAGTATTTT
V gene: TRBV5-4; J gene: TRBJ1-1; clone size: -; D gene: -; CDR3 length: 13; CDR3 protein: CASTVRGITEAFF; CDR3 DNA: TGTGCCAGCACCGTCAGGGGTATTACTGAAGCTTTCTTT
V gene: TRBV4-3; J gene: TRBJ2-1; clone size: -; D gene: -; CDR3 length: 17; CDR3 protein: CASSQGLAGLFDNEQFF; CDR3 DNA: TGCGCCAGCAGCCAAGGACTGGCGGGGCTATTCGACAATGAGCAGTTCTTC
V gene: TRBV5-4; J gene: TRBJ2-7; clone size: -; D gene: -; CDR3 length: 15; CDR3 protein: CASSEDPLSSYEQYF; CDR3 DNA: TGTGCCAGCAGCGAGGACCCGTTGAGCTCCTACGAGCAGTACTTC